The entry below describes one T cell receptor (beta chain). Its antigen is as yet unknown. Germline CDR1 and CDR2: SNHLY and FYNNEI. The CDR3 sequence is 14 residues long. Trimming cost V 3 bases and J 3 bases, with 9 bases left between them. RNA transcripts yielded amplified TCR beta CDR3 regions. HTBI primers were employed in a first-round RT-PCR of the TCR CDR3. From the multiplex PCR reads, TCRdb called clonotypes with MiXCR, one entry per CDR3 protein. The table includes fewer than 650,000 distinct CDR3 sequences, roughly 45% detected once. The data originate from a study of T cells in Graves' hyperthyroidism and ophthalmopathy. Study-level findings and limits: A model of 13 V-J pairs discriminated ophthalmopathy from stable hyperthyroidism.

Exclusion of patients followed from uncontrolled infection, other autoimmune disease, pregnancy or lactation. V usage is TRBV2 and J usage is TRBJ1-5; the D gene is possibly TRBD1 (6 bases). Sequencing was done on a sample of peripheral blood or thyroid tissue (not recorded which). The source of this sequence is an adult woman with Graves' disease, either hyperthyroidism or ophthalmopathy (not recorded which). Here the CDR3 reads CASSETGDNQPQHF. CDR3 nucleotides: TGTGCCAGCAGTGAGACAGGAGACAATCAGCCCCAGCATTTT.